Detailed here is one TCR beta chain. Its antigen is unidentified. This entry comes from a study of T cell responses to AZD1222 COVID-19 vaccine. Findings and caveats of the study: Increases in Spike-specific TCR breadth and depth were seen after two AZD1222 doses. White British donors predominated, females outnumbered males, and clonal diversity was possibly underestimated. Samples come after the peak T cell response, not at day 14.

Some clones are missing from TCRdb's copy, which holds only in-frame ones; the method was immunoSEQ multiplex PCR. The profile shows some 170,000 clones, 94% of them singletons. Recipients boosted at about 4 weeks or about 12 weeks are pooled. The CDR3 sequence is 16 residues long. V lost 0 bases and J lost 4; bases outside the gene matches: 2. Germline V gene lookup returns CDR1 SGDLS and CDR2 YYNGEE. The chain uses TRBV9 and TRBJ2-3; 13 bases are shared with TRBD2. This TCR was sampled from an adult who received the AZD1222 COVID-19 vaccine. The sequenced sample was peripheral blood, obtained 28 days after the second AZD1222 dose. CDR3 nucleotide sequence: TGTGCCAGCAGCGTAGGACTAGCGGGAGGCCCAGATACGCAGTATTTT. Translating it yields CASSVGLAGGPDTQYF.